The clone carrying this T cell receptor (beta chain) was recorded many times. Its specificity is not known. Other nucleotide sequences in the sample specify the same CDR3. The sample belongs to a study of metastatic and nonmetastatic thyroid tumors. On the study more broadly: The comparison covered peripheral blood and tumor or nodule tissue in malignant and benign thyroid patients.

Study-wide points: Benign nodules reportedly had significantly lower TCR beta diversity than malignant thyroid tumors in blood and tumor.

V lost 1 base to trimming and J lost 11 bases, with 11 bases between them. The CDR3 has 12 amino acids. In the original analysis: A classifier of distant metastasis in papillary thyroid cancer was built from CDR3 differences (across clinicopathological groups). Using MiXCR, TCRdb re-called clones from the PCR reads. It is TCRdb's table, rather than the study itself, that gives the V and J calls and clone size. The table shows roughly 70,000 clones, with around 18% occurring only once. Nobody among the patients had been given any treatment before thyroid surgery. This TCR was recovered from a female donor with papillary thyroid cancer or a benign thyroid nodule (not recorded which). Some clones in this sample may be carry-over from other donors' samples. J is TRBJ1-1 and V is TRBV12-3 or TRBV12-4; D uncertain. The specimen sequenced was blood. For the CDR3, the DNA is TGTGCCAGCAGTTTAGGAATAGGGCCGGCTTTCTTT. Translating it yields CASSLGIGPAFF.